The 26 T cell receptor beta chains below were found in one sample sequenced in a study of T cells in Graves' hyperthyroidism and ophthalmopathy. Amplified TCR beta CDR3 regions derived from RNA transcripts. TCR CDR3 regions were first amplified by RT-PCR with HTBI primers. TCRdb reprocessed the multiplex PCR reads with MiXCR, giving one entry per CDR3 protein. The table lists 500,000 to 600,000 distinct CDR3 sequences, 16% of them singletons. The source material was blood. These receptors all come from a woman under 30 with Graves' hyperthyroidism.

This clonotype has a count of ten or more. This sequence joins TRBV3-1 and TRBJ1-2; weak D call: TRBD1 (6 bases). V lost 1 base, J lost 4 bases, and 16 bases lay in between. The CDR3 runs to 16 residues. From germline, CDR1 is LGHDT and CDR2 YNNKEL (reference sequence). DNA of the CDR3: TGTGCCAGCAGCCAAGGTCCCGGGGGCGGGTTCTATGGCTACACCTTC. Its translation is CASSQGPGGGFYGYTF.

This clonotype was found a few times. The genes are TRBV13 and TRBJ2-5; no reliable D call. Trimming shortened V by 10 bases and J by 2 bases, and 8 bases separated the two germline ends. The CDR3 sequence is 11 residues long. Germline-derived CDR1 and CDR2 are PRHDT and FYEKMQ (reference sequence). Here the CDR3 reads CATQLQETQYF. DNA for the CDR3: TGTGCCACCCAATTACAAGAGACCCAGTACTTC.

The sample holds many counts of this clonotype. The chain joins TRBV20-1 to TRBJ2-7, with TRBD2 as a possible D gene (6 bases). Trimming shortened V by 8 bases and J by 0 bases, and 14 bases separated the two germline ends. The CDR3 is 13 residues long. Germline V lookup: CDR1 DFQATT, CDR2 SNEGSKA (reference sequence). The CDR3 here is CSYGGPSSYEQYF. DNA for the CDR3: TGCAGTTACGGGGGACCGAGCTCCTACGAGCAGTACTTC.

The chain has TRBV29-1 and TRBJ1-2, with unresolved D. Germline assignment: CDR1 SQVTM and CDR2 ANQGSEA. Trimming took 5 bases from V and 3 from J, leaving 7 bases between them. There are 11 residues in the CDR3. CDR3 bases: TGCAGCGTTCAGCGGGACTATGGCTACACCTTC. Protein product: CSVQRDYGYTF.

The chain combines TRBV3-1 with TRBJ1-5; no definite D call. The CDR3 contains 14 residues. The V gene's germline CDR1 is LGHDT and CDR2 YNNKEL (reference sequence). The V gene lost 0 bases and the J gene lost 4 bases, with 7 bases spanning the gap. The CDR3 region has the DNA TGTGCCAGCAGCCAAGATTTCGGAAATCAGCCCCAGCATTTT. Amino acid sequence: CASSQDFGNQPQHF.

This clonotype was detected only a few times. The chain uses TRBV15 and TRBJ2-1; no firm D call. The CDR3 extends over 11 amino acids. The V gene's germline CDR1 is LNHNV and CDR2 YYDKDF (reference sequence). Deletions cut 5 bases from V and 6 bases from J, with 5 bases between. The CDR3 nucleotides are TGTGCCACCAGCTTAGTCAATGAGCAGTTCTTC. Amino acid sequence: CATSLVNEQFF.

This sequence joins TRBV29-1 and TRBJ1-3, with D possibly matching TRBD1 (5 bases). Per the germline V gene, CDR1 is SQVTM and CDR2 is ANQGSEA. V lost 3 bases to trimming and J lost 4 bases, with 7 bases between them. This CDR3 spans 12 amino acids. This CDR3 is CSVDRGGNTIYF. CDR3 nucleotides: TGCAGCGTTGATCGGGGGGGAAACACCATATATTTT. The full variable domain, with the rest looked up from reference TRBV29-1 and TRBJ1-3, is SAVISQKPSRDICQRGTSLTIQCQVDSQVTMMFWYRQQPGQSLTLIATANQGSEATYESGFVIDKFPISRPNLTFSTLTVSNMSPEDSSIYLCSVDRGGNTIYFGEGSWLTVV.

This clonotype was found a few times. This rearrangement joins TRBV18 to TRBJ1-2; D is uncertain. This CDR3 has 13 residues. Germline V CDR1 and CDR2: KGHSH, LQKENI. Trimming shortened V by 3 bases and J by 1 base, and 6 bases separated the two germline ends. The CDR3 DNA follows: TGTGCCAGCTCACCTAAGAATAACTATGGCTACACCTTC. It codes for CASSPKNNYGYTF.

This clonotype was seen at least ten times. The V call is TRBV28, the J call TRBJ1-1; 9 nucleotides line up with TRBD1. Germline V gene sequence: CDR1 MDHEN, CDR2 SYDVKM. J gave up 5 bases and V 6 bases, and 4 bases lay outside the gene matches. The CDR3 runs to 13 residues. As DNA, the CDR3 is TGTGCCAGCAGGGGACAGGGTAGGACTGAAGCTTTCTTT. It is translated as CASRGQGRTEAFF. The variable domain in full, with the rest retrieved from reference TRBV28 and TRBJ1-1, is DVKVTQSSRYLVKRTGEKVFLECVQDMDHENMFWYRQDPGLGLRLIYFSYDVKMKEKGDIPEGYSVSREKKERFSLILESASTNQTSMYLCASRGQGRTEAFFGQGTRLTVV.

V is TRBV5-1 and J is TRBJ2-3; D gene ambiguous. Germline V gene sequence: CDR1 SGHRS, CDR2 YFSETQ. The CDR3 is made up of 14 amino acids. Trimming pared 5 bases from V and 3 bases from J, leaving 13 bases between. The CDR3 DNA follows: TGCGCCAGCAGAGGCAATCCCGGGACAGATACGCAGTATTTT. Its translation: CASRGNPGTDTQYF.

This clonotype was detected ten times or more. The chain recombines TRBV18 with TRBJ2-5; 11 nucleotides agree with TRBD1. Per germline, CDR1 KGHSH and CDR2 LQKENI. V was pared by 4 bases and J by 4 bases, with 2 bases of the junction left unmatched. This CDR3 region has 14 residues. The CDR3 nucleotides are TGTGCCAGCTCACGGACAGGGGGCGCAGAGACCCAGTACTTC. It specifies CASSRTGGAETQYF.

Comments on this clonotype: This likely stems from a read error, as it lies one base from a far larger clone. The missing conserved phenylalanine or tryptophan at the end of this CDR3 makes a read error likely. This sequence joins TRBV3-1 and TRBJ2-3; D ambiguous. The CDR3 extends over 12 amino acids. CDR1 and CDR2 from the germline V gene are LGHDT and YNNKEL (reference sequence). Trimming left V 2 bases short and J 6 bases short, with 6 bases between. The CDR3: CASSQTEDTQYC. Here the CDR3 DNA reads TGTGCCAGCAGCCAAACAGAGGATACGCAGTATTGT.

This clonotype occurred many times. In nucleotides, the CDR3 is TGTGCCAGCAGCCCAAGATGGCTAGCGGGGGGGCGGGAGACCCAGTACTTC. Translating it yields CASSPRWLAGGRETQYF. The rearrangement links TRBV7-2 to TRBJ2-5; 12 bases agree with TRBD2. The germline gives CDR1 SGHTA, CDR2 FQGNSA. Unmatched junction bases numbered 12, after V lost 5 bases and J lost 5 bases. The CDR3 runs 17 residues. Complete variable domain (other parts from reference TRBV7-2 and TRBJ2-5): GAGVSQSPSNKVTEKGKDVELRCDPISGHTALYWYRQSLGQGLEFLIYFQGNSAPDKSGLPSDRFSAERTGGSVSTLTIQRTQQEDSAVYLCASSPRWLAGGRETQYFGPGTRLLVL.

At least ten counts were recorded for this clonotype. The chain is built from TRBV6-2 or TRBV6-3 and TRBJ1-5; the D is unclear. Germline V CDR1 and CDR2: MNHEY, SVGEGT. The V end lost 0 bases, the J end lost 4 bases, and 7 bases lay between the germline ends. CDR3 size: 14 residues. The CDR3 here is CASSYSAVNQPQHF. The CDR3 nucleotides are TGTGCCAGCAGTTACTCGGCAGTAAATCAGCCCCAGCATTTT.

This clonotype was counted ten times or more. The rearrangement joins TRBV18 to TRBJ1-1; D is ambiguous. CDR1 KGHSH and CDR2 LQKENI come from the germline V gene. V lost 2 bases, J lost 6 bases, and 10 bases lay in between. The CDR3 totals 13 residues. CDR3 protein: CASSPYRIPEAFF. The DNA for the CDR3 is TGTGCCAGCTCACCATACAGAATACCTGAAGCTTTCTTT.

For the CDR3, the DNA is TGTGCCATCAGTGCCTTCGGACAGGGGGCGTTGGACACTGAAGCTTTCTTT. As protein: CAISAFGQGALDTEAFF. The chain carries TRBV10-3 and TRBJ1-1; 11 bases are a match to TRBD1. Germline CDR1 ENHRY, CDR2 SYGVKD. The CDR3 spans 17 residues. The junction had 10 bases not matched to a gene; V was cut back by 4 bases and J by 3 bases.

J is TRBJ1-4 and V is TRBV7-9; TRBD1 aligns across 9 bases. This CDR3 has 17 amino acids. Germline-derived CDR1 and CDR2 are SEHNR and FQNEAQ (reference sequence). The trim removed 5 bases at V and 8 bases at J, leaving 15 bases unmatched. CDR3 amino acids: CASSPPLTGGAREKLFF. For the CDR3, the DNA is TGTGCCAGCAGCCCGCCCTTAACAGGGGGCGCAAGGGAAAAACTGTTTTTT. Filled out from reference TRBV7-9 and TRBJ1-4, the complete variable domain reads DTGVSQNPRHKITKRGQNVTFRCDPISEHNRLYWYRQTLGQGPEFLTYFQNEAQLEKSRLLSDRFSAERPKGSFSTLEIQRTEQGDSAMYLCASSPPLTGGAREKLFFGSGTQLSVL.

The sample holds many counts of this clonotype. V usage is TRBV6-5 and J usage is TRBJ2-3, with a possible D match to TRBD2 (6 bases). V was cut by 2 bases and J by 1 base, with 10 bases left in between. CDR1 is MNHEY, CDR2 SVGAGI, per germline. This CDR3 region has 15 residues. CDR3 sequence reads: CASSYGGHGTDTQYF. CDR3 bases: TGTGCCAGCAGTTACGGAGGGCATGGCACAGATACGCAGTATTTT.

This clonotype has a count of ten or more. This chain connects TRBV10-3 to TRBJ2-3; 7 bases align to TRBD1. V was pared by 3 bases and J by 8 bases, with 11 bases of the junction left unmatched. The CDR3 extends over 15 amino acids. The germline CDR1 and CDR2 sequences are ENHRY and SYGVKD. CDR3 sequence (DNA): TGTGCCATCAGTGAAGGAGAGACAGGGAAGGGTACGCAGTATTTT. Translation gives CAISEGETGKGTQYF.

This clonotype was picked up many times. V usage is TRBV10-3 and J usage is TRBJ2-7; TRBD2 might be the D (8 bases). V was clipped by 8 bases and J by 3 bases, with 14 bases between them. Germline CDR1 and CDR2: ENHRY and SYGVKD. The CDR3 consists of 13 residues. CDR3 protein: CAIRGGDSYEQYF. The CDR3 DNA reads TGTGCCATCCGGGGGGGGGACAGCTACGAGCAGTACTTC.

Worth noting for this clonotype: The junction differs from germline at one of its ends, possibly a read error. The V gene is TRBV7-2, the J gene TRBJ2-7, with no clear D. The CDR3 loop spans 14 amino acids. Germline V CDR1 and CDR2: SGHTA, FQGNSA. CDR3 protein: CASSFAGPSYERYF. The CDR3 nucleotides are TGTGCCAGCAGCTTTGCCGGGCCCTCCTACGAGCGGTACTTC.

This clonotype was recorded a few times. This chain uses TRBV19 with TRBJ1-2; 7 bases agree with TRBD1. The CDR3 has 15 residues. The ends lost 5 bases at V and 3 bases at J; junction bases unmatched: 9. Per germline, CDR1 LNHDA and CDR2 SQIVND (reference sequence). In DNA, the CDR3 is TGTGCCAGTAGTGTCTCCAGGGGGACCTACTATGGCTACACCTTC. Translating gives CASSVSRGTYYGYTF.

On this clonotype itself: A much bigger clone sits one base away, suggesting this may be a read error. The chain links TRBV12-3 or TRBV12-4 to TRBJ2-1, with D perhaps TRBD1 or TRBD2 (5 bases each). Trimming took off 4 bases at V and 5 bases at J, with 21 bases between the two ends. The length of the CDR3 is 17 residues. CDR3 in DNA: TGTGCCAGCAGTTCCTCGCGGTGGGCAGGGACGAACAATGAGCAGTTCTTC. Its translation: CASSSSRWAGTNNEQFF.

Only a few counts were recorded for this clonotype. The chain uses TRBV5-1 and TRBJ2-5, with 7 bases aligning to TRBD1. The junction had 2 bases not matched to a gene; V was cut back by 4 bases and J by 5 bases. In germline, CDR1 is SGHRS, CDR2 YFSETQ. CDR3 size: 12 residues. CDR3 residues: CASSQGQETQYF. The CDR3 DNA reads TGCGCCAGCAGCCAGGGACAGGAGACCCAGTACTTC.

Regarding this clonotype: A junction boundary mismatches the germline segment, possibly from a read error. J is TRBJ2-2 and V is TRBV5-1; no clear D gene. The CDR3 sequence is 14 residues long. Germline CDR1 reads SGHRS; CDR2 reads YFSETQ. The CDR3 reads CASSSSSGTGELFF. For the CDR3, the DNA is TGCGCCAGCAGCTCGAGTTCAGGAACCGGAGAGCTGTTTTTT. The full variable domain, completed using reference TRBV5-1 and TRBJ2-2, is KAGVTQTPRYLIKTRGQQVTLSCSPISGHRSVSWYQQTPGQGLQFLFEYFSETQRNKGNFPGRFSGRQFSNSRSEMNVSTLELGDSALYLCASSSSSGTGELFFGEGSRLTVL.

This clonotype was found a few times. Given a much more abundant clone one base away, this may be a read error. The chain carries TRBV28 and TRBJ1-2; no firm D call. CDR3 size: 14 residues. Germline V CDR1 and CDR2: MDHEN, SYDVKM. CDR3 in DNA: TGTGCCAGCAGTTTTGTCGAGTACATCTATGGCTGCACCTTC. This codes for CASSFVEYIYGCTF.